This T cell receptor (beta chain) was observed in a study of cytomegalovirus exposure and HLA in healthy donors. Study background: Early released data comprised about 85 million unique TCRs from HLA-typed donors. Study-wide results and limits: Common viral pathogens seemed, in a later analysis, to connect with several of the most significant clusters. CMV serostatus was the sole immune exposure data available.

Worth noting for this clone: As yet, its antigen is unknown.

Trimming left V 8 bases short and J 5 bases short, with 9 bases between. The CDR3 has 10 residues. Germline V gene lookup returns CDR1 GTSNPN and CDR2 SVGIG (reference sequence). 60 Vbeta and 13 Jbeta primers were used in PCR. TCRdb's table, derived via immunoSEQ multiplex PCR, lists solely in-frame clones and lacks some. The sample includes some 120,000 clones, over 65% of them seen just once. At the time of sampling, donors were nominally healthy, though unrecorded immune exposures were likely. This rearrangement joins TRBV30 to TRBJ1-1; no firm D call. This receptor was identified in a man aged 45-65 years in good health and CMV-seronegative. The specimen sequenced was PBMCs. The DNA of the CDR3 is TGTGCCGGCCCTCCAACTGAAGCTTTCTTT. Protein product: CAGPPTEAFF.